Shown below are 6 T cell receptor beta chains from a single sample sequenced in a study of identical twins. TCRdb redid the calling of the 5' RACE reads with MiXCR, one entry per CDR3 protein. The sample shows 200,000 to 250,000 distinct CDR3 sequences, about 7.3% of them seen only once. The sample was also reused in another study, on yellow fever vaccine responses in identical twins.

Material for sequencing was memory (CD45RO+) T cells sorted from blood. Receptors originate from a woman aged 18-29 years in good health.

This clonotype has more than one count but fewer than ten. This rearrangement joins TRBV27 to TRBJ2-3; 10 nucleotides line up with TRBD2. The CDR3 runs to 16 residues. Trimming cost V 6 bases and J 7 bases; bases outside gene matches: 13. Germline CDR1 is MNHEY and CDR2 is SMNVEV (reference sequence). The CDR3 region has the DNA TGTGCCAGCAGACCAACCCTAGCGGGGGCGGGGAATACGCAGTATTTT. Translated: CASRPTLAGAGNTQYF.

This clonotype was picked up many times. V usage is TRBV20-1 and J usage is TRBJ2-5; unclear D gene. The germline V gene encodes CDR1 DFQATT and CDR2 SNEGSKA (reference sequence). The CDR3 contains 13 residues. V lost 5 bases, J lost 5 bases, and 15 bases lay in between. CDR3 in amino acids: CSAGRVTSETQYF. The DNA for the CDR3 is TGCAGTGCTGGTCGTGTGACTTCGGAGACCCAGTACTTC.

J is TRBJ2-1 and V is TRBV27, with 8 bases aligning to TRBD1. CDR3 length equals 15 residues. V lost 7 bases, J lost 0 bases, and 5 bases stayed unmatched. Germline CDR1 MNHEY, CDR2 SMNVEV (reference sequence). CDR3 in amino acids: CASNYRGSSYNEQFF. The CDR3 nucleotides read TGTGCCAGCAACTACAGGGGGTCCTCCTACAATGAGCAGTTCTTC.

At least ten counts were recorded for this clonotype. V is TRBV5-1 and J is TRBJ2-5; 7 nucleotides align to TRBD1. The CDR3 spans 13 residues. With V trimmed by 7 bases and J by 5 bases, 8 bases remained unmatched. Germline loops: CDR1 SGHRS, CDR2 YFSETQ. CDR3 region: CASGRDSGETQYF. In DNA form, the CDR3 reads TGCGCCAGCGGCCGGGACAGTGGGGAGACCCAGTACTTC.

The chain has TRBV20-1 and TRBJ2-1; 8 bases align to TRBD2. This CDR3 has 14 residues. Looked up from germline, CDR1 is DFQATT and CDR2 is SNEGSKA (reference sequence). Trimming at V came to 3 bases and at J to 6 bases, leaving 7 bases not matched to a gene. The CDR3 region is CSASLAGPLNEQFF. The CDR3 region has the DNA TGCAGTGCTAGCCTAGCGGGCCCCCTCAATGAGCAGTTCTTC.

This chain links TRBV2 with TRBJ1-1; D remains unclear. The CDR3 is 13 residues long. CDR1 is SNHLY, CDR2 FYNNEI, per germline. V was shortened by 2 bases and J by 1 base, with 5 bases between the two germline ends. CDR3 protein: CASSESENTEAFF. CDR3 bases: TGTGCCAGCAGTGAATCGGAGAACACTGAAGCTTTCTTT.